The rows below give T cell receptor beta chains drawn from one sample of a study of OX40 agonist ivuxolimab in advanced cancers. Profiled with immunoSEQ multiplex PCR; TCRdb holds only in-frame clones, not every one. The sample comprises roughly 20,000 clones, approximately 80% of which are singletons, and approximately 31% rests with the top ten. Sequences were derived from CD4+ or CD8+ T cells sorted from blood, sampled in a trial of the OX40 agonist ivuxolimab. Receptors were obtained from an adult with an advanced solid tumor such as melanoma, head and neck, liver or kidney cancer. Both conserved end residues are part of each CDR3. Fields, in order: D gene, J gene, clone size, V gene, CDR3 protein, CDR3 DNA. A D gene is named only where the DNA matches it firmly. For some rows the clone size is stated as once, few or many, or as a class when expanded; others skip it.

NA,TRBJ2-7,NA,TRBV7-9,CASSRTPYEQYF,TGTGCCAGCAGCCGCACCCCCTACGAGCAGTACTTC
TRBD2,TRBJ2-1,NA,TRBV11-3,CASSPPPLAGFVNEQFF,TGTGCCAGCAGCCCCCCTCCCCTAGCGGGGTTCGTCAATGAGCAGTTCTTC
TRBD2,TRBJ2-1,NA,TRBV11-2,CASTALAGDIGEQFF,TGTGCCAGCACGGCACTAGCGGGAGATATAGGTGAGCAGTTCTTC
NA,TRBJ2-7,NA,TRBV27,CASSSHSGGSEQYF,TGTGCCAGCAGTTCCCATAGTGGGGGCTCCGAGCAGTACTTC
NA,TRBJ1-6,NA,TRBV6-5,CASTPGQRFLAPLHF,TGTGCCAGCACGCCGGGTCAGCGGTTTTTGGCACCCCTCCACTTT
TRBD2,TRBJ2-5,once,TRBV28,CASSFRTSPTTQYF,TGTGCCAGCAGTTTCCGGACTAGCCCTACGACCCAGTACTTC
TRBD1,TRBJ2-7,once,TRBV5-4,CASRLDRGHEQYF,TGTGCCAGCAGGTTGGACAGGGGCCACGAGCAGTACTTC
NA,TRBJ2-7,NA,TRBV10-3,CAIQESYEQYF,TGTGCCATCCAGGAGAGTTACGAGCAGTACTTC
TRBD1,TRBJ1-5,once,TRBV28,CASRKDRGPKTGNQPQHF,TGTGCCAGCAGGAAGGACAGGGGTCCTAAGACGGGCAATCAGCCCCAGCATTTT
TRBD1,TRBJ2-7,NA,TRBV5-6,CASSLPDRGIAYEQYF,TGTGCCAGCAGCTTGCCGGACAGGGGAATTGCCTACGAGCAGTACTTC
TRBD1,TRBJ1-2,NA,TRBV27,CASSLYLGDRTYGYTF,TGTGCCAGCAGTTTATATCTTGGGGACAGAACCTATGGCTACACCTTC
NA,TRBJ2-1,NA,TRBV27,CASSSFLDRSYNEQFF,TGTGCCAGCAGCTCTTTCCTAGACAGGTCCTACAATGAGCAGTTCTTC
TRBD2,TRBJ2-1,NA,TRBV2,CASSGGSFNEQFF,TGTGCCAGCAGTGGCGGGAGCTTCAATGAGCAGTTCTTC
TRBD1,TRBJ1-2,NA,TRBV7-9,CASSVWDRVGDGYTF,TGTGCCAGCAGCGTATGGGACAGGGTGGGTGATGGCTACACCTTC
NA,TRBJ2-7,NA,TRBV6-6,CASSSVRGENEQYF,TGTGCCAGCAGCTCAGTAAGGGGGGAAAACGAGCAGTACTTC
TRBD2,TRBJ2-1,NA,TRBV11-2,CASSLSGSSYNEQFF,TGTGCCAGCAGCCTTAGCGGGAGCTCCTACAATGAGCAGTTCTTC
NA,TRBJ2-7,once,TRBV27,CASSLSTATLSYEQYF,TGTGCCAGCAGTTTATCAACCGCGACACTATCCTACGAGCAGTACTTC
NA,TRBJ2-1,NA,TRBV7-8,CASSPGGGSGEQFF,TGTGCCAGCAGCCCAGGGGGGGGGTCAGGTGAGCAGTTCTTC
NA,TRBJ2-7,NA,TRBV6-5,CASSEFGGTYEQYF,TGTGCCAGCAGTGAATTCGGGGGGACATACGAGCAGTACTTC
NA,TRBJ2-1,few,TRBV10-2,CASSESTARGQFF,TGCGCCAGCAGTGAGTCGACGGCGAGGGGGCAGTTCTTC
NA,TRBJ2-2,NA,TRBV21-1,CASSKTGTGELFF,TGTGCCAGCAGCAAAACGGGAACCGGGGAGCTGTTTTTT
NA,TRBJ2-7,NA,TRBV7-9,CASSFETNYEQYF,TGTGCCAGCAGCTTTGAGACTAACTACGAGCAGTACTTC
NA,TRBJ2-2,NA,TRBV7-9,CASSLAQSSTGELFF,TGTGCCAGCAGCTTAGCGCAGAGTAGCACCGGGGAGCTGTTTTTT
TRBD1,TRBJ2-1,NA,TRBV19,CASSIDRTGGNEQFF,TGTGCCAGTAGTATAGATCGGACAGGGGGAAATGAGCAGTTCTTC
NA,TRBJ2-1,NA,TRBV12-5,CASGLVGSSYNEQFF,TGTGCTAGTGGTTTGGTAGGCAGCTCCTACAATGAGCAGTTCTTC
NA,TRBJ1-1,medium-sized,TRBV6-4,CASSVTVNTEAFF,TGTGCCAGCAGTGTTACAGTGAACACTGAAGCTTTCTTT
NA,TRBJ2-7,NA,TRBV13,CASSLREGAYEQYF,TGTGCCAGCAGCCTACGTGAGGGGGCCTACGAGCAGTACTTC
TRBD1,TRBJ1-1,few,TRBV5-1,CASSLAGGYAGAFF,TGCGCCAGCAGCTTGGCAGGGGGCTATGCTGGGGCTTTCTTT
TRBD2,TRBJ2-2,NA,TRBV11-3,CASTTQSSGTGELFF,TGTGCCAGCACCACACAAAGTAGCGGGACCGGGGAGCTGTTTTTT
NA,TRBJ2-5,once,TRBV7-9,CASSSPREETQYF,TGTGCCAGCAGCTCACCCCGGGAAGAGACCCAGTACTTC
NA,TRBJ2-3,NA,TRBV7-9,CASSLEPQGTDTQYF,TGTGCCAGCAGCTTAGAACCCCAGGGGACAGATACGCAGTATTTT
TRBD2,TRBJ2-7,NA,TRBV2,CASSEGLAGGSYEQYF,TGTGCCAGCAGTGAGGGACTAGCGGGAGGCTCCTACGAGCAGTACTTC
TRBD1,TRBJ2-7,NA,TRBV5-1,CASSWGGQGYEQYF,TGCGCCAGCAGCTGGGGAGGACAGGGCTACGAGCAGTACTTC
NA,TRBJ1-1,NA,TRBV10-3,CAIGARGEAFF,TGTGCCATCGGGGCTAGGGGTGAAGCTTTCTTT
TRBD2,TRBJ2-1,NA,TRBV7-2,CASSLEAGFNNEQFF,TGTGCCAGCAGCTTAGAAGCGGGGTTTAACAATGAGCAGTTCTTC
NA,TRBJ2-5,once,TRBV14,CASSQDVPRETQYF,TGTGCCAGCAGCCAAGATGTGCCTCGGGAGACCCAGTACTTC
NA,TRBJ2-1,NA,TRBV9,CASSGLTVNNEQFF,TGTGCCAGCAGCGGACTGACGGTCAACAATGAGCAGTTCTTC
NA,TRBJ2-2,NA,TRBV7-9,CASRGGSFGELFF,TGTGCCAGCAGGGGGGGATCCTTCGGGGAGCTGTTTTTT
NA,TRBJ2-5,once,TRBV7-9,CASSFSGARETQYF,TGTGCCAGCAGCTTCAGCGGCGCCAGGGAGACCCAGTACTTC
NA,TRBJ1-5,once,TRBV19,CASSYGSINQPQHF,TGTGCCAGTAGTTATGGGTCGATCAATCAGCCCCAGCATTTT
TRBD1,TRBJ2-7,NA,TRBV4-1,CASSQWTGAYEQYF,TGCGCCAGCAGCCAGTGGACAGGGGCCTACGAGCAGTACTTC
NA,TRBJ2-5,NA,TRBV6-5,CASSYLISGQETQYF,TGTGCCAGCAGTTATCTCATTAGCGGACAAGAGACCCAGTACTTC